This T cell receptor beta chain comes out of a study of beta chain features in type 1 diabetes. Study-wide background: No age, gender or cell yield differences were seen between patients and healthy donors.

Points on this clone: The antigen remains undetermined. Other DNA sequences in the same sample also yield this CDR3.

The study, taken as a whole, reports: People with Type 1 diabetes carried modestly yet significantly shorter TCRB CDR3s in all four CD4+ subsets.

The investigators reverse transcribed all of the isolated RNA, so they sequenced expressed TCRB transcripts. Measured with immunoSEQ multiplex PCR; TCRdb has only the in-frame clones, and not every one. The sample holds hundreds of thousands of clones; around 9% are singletons and the top ten take less than 1.2%. Every donor provided one heparinised blood draw, which averaged approximately 100 mL. The V end was cut by 3 bases, the J end by 7 bases, with 16 bases between. From germline, CDR1 is LNHDA and CDR2 SQIVND (reference sequence). The CDR3 runs 15 residues. The source is a man younger than 40 with type 1 diabetes. The chain links TRBV19 to TRBJ1-5, with D possibly TRBD1 on 5 matching bases. The source material was central memory CD4+ T cells from blood. As DNA, the CDR3 is TGTGCCAGTAGTATGGGGCGGGGTAGCGAACAGCCCCAGCATTTT. Protein product: CASSMGRGSEQPQHF.